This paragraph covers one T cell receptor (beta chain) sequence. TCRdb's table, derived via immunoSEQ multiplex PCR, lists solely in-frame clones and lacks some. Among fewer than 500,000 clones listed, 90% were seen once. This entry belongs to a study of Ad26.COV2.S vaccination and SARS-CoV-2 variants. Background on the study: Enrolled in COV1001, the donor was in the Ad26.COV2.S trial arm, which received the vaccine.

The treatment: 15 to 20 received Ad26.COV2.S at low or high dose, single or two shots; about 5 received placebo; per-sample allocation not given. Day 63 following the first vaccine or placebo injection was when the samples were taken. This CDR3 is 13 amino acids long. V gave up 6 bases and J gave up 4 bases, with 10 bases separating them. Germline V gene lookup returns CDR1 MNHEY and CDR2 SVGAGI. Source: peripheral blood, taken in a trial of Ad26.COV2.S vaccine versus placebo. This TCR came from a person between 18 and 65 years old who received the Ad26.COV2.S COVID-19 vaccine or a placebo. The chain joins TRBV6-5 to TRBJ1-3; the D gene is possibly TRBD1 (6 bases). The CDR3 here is CASRDSRGNTIYF. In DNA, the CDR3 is TGTGCCAGCAGGGACAGTCGCGGAAACACCATATATTTT.